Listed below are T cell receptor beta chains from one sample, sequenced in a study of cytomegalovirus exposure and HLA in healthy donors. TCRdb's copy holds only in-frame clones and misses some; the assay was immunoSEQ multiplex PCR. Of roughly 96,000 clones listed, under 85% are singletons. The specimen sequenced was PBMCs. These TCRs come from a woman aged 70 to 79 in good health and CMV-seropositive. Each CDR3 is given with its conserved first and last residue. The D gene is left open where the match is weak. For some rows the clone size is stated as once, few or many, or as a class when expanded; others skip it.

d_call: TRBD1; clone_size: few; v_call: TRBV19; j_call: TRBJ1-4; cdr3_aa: CASKGGTASSMNEKLFF; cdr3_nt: TGTGCCAGTAAAGGTGGGACAGCTAGTTCAATGAATGAAAAACTGTTTTTT
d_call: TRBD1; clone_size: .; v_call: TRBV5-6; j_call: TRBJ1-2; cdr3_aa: CASSSGQNYGYTF; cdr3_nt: TGTGCCAGCAGCTCGGGACAGAACTATGGCTACACCTTC
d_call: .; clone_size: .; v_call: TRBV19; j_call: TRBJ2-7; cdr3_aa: CANRDYEQYF; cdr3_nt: TGTGCCAACAGGGATTACGAGCAGTACTTC
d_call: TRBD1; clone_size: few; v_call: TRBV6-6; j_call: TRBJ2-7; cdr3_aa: CASSYLPTGGYEQYF; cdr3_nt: TGTGCCAGCAGTTACCTACCGACAGGGGGCTACGAGCAGTACTTC
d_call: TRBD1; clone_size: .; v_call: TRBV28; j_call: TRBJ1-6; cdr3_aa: CASSSGTGVFSPLHF; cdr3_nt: TGTGCCAGCAGCTCCGGGACAGGGGTTTTTTCACCCCTCCACTTT
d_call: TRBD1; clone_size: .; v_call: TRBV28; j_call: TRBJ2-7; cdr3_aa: CASSFTGGRYEQYF; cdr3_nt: TGTGCCAGCAGTTTTACAGGGGGGAGGTACGAGCAGTACTTC
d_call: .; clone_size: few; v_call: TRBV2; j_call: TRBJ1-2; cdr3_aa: CASRARTVLGGYTF; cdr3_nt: TGTGCCAGCAGGGCACGGACAGTTCTTGGGGGCTACACCTTC
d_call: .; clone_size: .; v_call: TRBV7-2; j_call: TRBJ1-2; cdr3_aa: CASSLGTPDGYTF; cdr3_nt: TGTGCCAGCAGCTTAGGGACACCCGATGGCTACACCTTC
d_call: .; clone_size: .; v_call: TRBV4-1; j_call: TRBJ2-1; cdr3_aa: CASSLGRGSHNEQFF; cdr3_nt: TGCGCCAGCAGCCTGGGGAGGGGGTCCCACAATGAGCAGTTCTTC
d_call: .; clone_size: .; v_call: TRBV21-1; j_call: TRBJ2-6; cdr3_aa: CARGLGLREAGANVLTF; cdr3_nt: TGTGCCAGGGGGCTGGGACTCCGGGAAGCTGGGGCCAACGTCCTGACTTTC
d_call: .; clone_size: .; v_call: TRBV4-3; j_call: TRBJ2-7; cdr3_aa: CASSPSAGNSYEQYF; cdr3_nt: TGCGCCAGCAGCCCATCGGCGGGGAATTCCTACGAGCAGTACTTC
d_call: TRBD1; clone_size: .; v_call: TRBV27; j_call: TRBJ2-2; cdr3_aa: CASSRGTGDTGELFF; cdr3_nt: TGTGCCAGCAGTCGCGGGACAGGGGACACCGGGGAGCTGTTTTTT
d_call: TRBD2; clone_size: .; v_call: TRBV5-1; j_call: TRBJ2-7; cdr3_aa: CASSFPGLAGYARHEQYF; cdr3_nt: TGCGCCAGCAGCTTCCCGGGACTAGCGGGGTATGCCAGGCACGAGCAGTACTTC
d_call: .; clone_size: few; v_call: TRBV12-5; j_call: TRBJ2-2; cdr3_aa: CASGLGDSLYWIGELFF; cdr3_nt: TGTGCTAGTGGTTTGGGGGACTCACTTTATTGGATCGGGGAGCTGTTTTTT
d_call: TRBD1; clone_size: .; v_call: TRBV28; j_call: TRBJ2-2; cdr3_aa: CASSFGTGYGLAGELFF; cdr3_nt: TGTGCCAGCAGTTTTGGGACAGGGTACGGGCTGGCTGGGGAGCTGTTTTTT
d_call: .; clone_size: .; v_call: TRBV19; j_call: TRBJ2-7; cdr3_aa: CASSPNGISYEQYF; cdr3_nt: TGTGCCAGTAGTCCCAACGGGATTTCCTACGAGCAGTACTTC
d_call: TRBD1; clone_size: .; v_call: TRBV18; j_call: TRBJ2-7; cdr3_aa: CASSRDRQGEQYF; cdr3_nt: TGTGCCAGCTCACGGGACAGACAGGGGGAGCAGTACTTC
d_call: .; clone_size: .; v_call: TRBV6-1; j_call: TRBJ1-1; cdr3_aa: CASCSGHLFRTEAFF; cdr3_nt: TGTGCCAGCTGCTCGGGACACTTGTTCCGGACTGAAGCTTTCTTT
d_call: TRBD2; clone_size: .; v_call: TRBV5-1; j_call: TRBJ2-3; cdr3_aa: CASSITTSGSADTQYF; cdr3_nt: TGCGCCAGCAGCATCACAACTAGCGGGAGCGCAGATACGCAGTATTTT
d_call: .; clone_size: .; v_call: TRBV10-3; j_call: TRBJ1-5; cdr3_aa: CATSRVSVEPQHF; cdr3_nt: TGTGCCACCTCTAGAGTTTCGGTTGAGCCCCAGCATTTT
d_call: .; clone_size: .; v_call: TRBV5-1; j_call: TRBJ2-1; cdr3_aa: CASAAGNEQFF; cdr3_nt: TGCGCCAGCGCTGCCGGCAATGAGCAGTTCTTC
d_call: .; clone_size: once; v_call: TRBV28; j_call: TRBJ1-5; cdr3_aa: CASRRTLTVGNQPQHF; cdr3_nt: TGTGCCAGCAGGCGGACCTTGACAGTGGGCAATCAGCCCCAGCATTTT
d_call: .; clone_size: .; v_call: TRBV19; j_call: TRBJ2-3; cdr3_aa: CASSIPSADTQYF; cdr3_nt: TGTGCCAGTAGTATCCCCTCCGCAGATACGCAGTATTTT
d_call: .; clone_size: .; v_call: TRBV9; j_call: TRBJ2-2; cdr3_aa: CASSVATRNTGELFF; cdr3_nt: TGTGCCAGCAGCGTAGCAACTCGCAACACCGGGGAGCTGTTTTTT
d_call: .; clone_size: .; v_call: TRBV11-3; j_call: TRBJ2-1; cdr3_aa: CASSLMGGPHNEQFF; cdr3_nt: TGTGCCAGCAGCCTAATGGGGGGGCCCCACAATGAGCAGTTCTTC
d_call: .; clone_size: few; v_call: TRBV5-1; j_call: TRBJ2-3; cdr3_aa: CASSIGQSNTDTQYF; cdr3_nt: TGCGCCAGCAGTATTGGACAGAGTAACACAGATACGCAGTATTTT
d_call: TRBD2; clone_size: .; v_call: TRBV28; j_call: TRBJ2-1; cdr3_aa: CASSLTSGGYSYNEQFF; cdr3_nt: TGTGCCAGCAGTTTAACTAGCGGGGGGTACTCCTACAATGAGCAGTTCTTC
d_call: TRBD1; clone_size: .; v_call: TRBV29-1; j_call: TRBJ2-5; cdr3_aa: CSVVGGGIQTQYF; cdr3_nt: TGCAGCGTTGTAGGGGGCGGAATCCAGACCCAGTACTTC
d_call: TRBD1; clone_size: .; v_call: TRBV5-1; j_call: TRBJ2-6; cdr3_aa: CASSLGTGLSGANVLTF; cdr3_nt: TGCGCCAGCAGCTTGGGGACAGGGTTGTCTGGGGCCAACGTCCTGACTTTC
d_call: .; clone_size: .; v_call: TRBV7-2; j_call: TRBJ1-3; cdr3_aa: CASSTPSQTRNTIYF; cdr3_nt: TGTGCCAGCAGCACCCCCTCACAGACCCGAAACACCATATATTTT
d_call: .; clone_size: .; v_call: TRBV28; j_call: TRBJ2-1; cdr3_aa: CATKGLDWSKGYNEQFF; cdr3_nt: TGTGCCACCAAGGGACTCGACTGGAGTAAGGGCTACAATGAGCAGTTCTTC
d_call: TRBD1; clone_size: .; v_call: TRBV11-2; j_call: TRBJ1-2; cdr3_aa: CASSLLGQGDGYTF; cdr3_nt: TGTGCCAGCAGCTTACTCGGACAGGGCGACGGCTACACCTTC
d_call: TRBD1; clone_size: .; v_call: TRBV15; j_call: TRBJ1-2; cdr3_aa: CATSRDGTVPYGYTF; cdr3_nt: TGTGCCACCAGCAGAGATGGGACAGTCCCTTATGGCTACACCTTC
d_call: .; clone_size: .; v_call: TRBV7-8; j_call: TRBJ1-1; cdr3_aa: CASSLAGAGSDTEAFF; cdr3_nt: TGTGCCAGCAGCTTAGCGGGGGCAGGTTCGGACACTGAAGCTTTCTTT
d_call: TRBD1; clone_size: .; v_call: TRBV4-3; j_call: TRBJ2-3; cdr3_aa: CASSQTSGGGTDTQYF; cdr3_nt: TGCGCCAGCAGCCAAACCTCAGGGGGTGGTACAGATACGCAGTATTTT
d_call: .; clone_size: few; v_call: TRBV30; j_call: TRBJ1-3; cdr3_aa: CAWSQFSTIYF; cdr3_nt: TGTGCCTGGAGTCAGTTCAGCACCATATATTTT
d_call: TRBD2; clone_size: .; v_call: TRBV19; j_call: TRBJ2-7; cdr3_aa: CASSSSGSQYEQYF; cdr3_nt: TGTGCCAGTAGTTCAAGCGGGAGTCAGTACGAGCAGTACTTC